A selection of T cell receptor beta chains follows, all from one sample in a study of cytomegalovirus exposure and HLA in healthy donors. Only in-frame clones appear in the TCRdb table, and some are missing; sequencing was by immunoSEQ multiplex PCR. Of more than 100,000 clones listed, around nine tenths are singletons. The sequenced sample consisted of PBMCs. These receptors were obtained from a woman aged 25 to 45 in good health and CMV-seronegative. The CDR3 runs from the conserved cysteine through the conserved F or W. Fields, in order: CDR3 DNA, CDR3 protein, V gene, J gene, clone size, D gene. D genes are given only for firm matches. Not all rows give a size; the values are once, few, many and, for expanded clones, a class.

CDR3nt: TGTGCCAGCAACCAGGGGAACGGAAACACCATATATTTT
CDR3aa: CASNQGNGNTIYF
v_gene: TRBV28
j_gene: TRBJ1-3
abundance: .
d_gene: .

CDR3nt: TGTGCCAGCAGTTCCCACCCCGACAACCAGCCCCAGCATTTT
CDR3aa: CASSSHPDNQPQHF
v_gene: TRBV28
j_gene: TRBJ1-5
abundance: .
d_gene: .

CDR3nt: TGTGCCAGCAGCCGACAGGGGGGCTCCTACAATGAGCAGTTCTTC
CDR3aa: CASSRQGGSYNEQFF
v_gene: TRBV7-3
j_gene: TRBJ2-1
abundance: .
d_gene: TRBD1

CDR3nt: TGTGCCAGCAGCGGGGGCTCGTTGACCACAGATACGCAGTATTTT
CDR3aa: CASSGGSLTTDTQYF
v_gene: TRBV14
j_gene: TRBJ2-3
abundance: few
d_gene: .

CDR3nt: TGTGCCAGCAGTTTTTTCAGGGGAACAGCAGATACGCAGTATTTT
CDR3aa: CASSFFRGTADTQYF
v_gene: TRBV28
j_gene: TRBJ2-3
abundance: many
d_gene: .

CDR3nt: TGTGCCAGCGGGAGGATGGGCACTGAAGCTTTCTTT
CDR3aa: CASGRMGTEAFF
v_gene: TRBV28
j_gene: TRBJ1-1
abundance: .
d_gene: .

CDR3nt: TGTGCCAGCAGTTTTCTGGCCCCGGGACAAGTTGGGACCGGGGAGCTGTTTTTT
CDR3aa: CASSFLAPGQVGTGELFF
v_gene: TRBV27
j_gene: TRBJ2-2
abundance: .
d_gene: .

CDR3nt: TGTGCCAGCAGGGGCCGACTAGCGGGAGGGTCCGGGGAGCTGTTTTTT
CDR3aa: CASRGRLAGGSGELFF
v_gene: TRBV11-2
j_gene: TRBJ2-2
abundance: .
d_gene: TRBD2

CDR3nt: TGTGCCTGGAGTGTATCTAGCGGGGGGGCTGATGAGCAGTTCTTC
CDR3aa: CAWSVSSGGADEQFF
v_gene: TRBV30
j_gene: TRBJ2-1
abundance: .
d_gene: TRBD2

CDR3nt: TGTGCCAGCAGCCCTAGCGGGTTAGGTTACAATGAGCAGTTCTTC
CDR3aa: CASSPSGLGYNEQFF
v_gene: TRBV5-4
j_gene: TRBJ2-1
abundance: .
d_gene: TRBD2

CDR3nt: TGTGCCTGGAGCCGACAGGGGGAGACCCAGTACTTC
CDR3aa: CAWSRQGETQYF
v_gene: TRBV30
j_gene: TRBJ2-5
abundance: .
d_gene: TRBD1

CDR3nt: TGCGCCAGCAGCTTCAGTCTAGCGGGAGCAAATGAGCAGTTCTTC
CDR3aa: CASSFSLAGANEQFF
v_gene: TRBV5-1
j_gene: TRBJ2-1
abundance: once
d_gene: TRBD2

CDR3nt: TGTGCCAGCAGCTGGACAGGGACTCGGTATGGCTACACCTTC
CDR3aa: CASSWTGTRYGYTF
v_gene: TRBV5-5
j_gene: TRBJ1-2
abundance: .
d_gene: TRBD1

CDR3nt: TGTGCCTGGAGTGTAATCCGCTACGAGCAGTACTTC
CDR3aa: CAWSVIRYEQYF
v_gene: TRBV30
j_gene: TRBJ2-7
abundance: .
d_gene: .

CDR3nt: TGTGCCAGCAGGGGCCAGTTCAATCAGCCCCAGCATTTT
CDR3aa: CASRGQFNQPQHF
v_gene: TRBV28
j_gene: TRBJ1-5
abundance: few
d_gene: .

CDR3nt: TGTGCCAGCAGTTATTCACTAAGCTCCTACGAGCAGTACTTC
CDR3aa: CASSYSLSSYEQYF
v_gene: TRBV28
j_gene: TRBJ2-7
abundance: .
d_gene: .

CDR3nt: TGTGCCAGTAGTACCGGGACAGGACCCTACGAGCAGTACTTC
CDR3aa: CASSTGTGPYEQYF
v_gene: TRBV19
j_gene: TRBJ2-7
abundance: .
d_gene: TRBD1

CDR3nt: TGTGCCAGCAGTGGGGGGGCTAATGAAAAACTGTTTTTT
CDR3aa: CASSGGANEKLFF
v_gene: TRBV28
j_gene: TRBJ1-4
abundance: .
d_gene: .

CDR3nt: TGTGCCAGCAGTTTCTCCGGACAGGGTCCCTACGAGCAGTACTTC
CDR3aa: CASSFSGQGPYEQYF
v_gene: TRBV27
j_gene: TRBJ2-7
abundance: .
d_gene: TRBD1

CDR3nt: TGCAGCGTTGTTAGGACAGGGGCCTATGGCTACACCTTC
CDR3aa: CSVVRTGAYGYTF
v_gene: TRBV29-1
j_gene: TRBJ1-2
abundance: .
d_gene: TRBD1

CDR3nt: TGTGCCACCAGCAGTCGAAGGGGGAACACTGAAGCTTTCTTT
CDR3aa: CATSSRRGNTEAFF
v_gene: TRBV15
j_gene: TRBJ1-1
abundance: .
d_gene: .

CDR3nt: TGTGCCAGTATCCTCGTGGGCCGATCCTACGAGCAGTACTTC
CDR3aa: CASILVGRSYEQYF
v_gene: TRBV19
j_gene: TRBJ2-7
abundance: .
d_gene: .

CDR3nt: TGTGCCATCAAGGGGGGGGAGAACACTGAAGCTTTCTTT
CDR3aa: CAIKGGENTEAFF
v_gene: TRBV18
j_gene: TRBJ1-1
abundance: .
d_gene: .

CDR3nt: TGTGCCAGCAGCTCCTCCTATGTTCCCTACGAGCAGTACTTC
CDR3aa: CASSSSYVPYEQYF
v_gene: TRBV7-2
j_gene: TRBJ2-7
abundance: .
d_gene: .

CDR3nt: TGTGCCAGCAGTGAGTTAGGGGATGGCAAAAACATTCAGTACTTC
CDR3aa: CASSELGDGKNIQYF
v_gene: TRBV25-1
j_gene: TRBJ2-4
abundance: once
d_gene: .

CDR3nt: TGTGCCAGCAGTTTGGGTTCCGGGATCGGTGACTATAGGGGCTACACCTTC
CDR3aa: CASSLGSGIGDYRGYTF
v_gene: TRBV28
j_gene: TRBJ1-2
abundance: few
d_gene: .

CDR3nt: TGTGCCAGCAGCTCAGGCAAAGGAGGGACCGAGCAGTACTTC
CDR3aa: CASSSGKGGTEQYF
v_gene: TRBV7-9
j_gene: TRBJ2-7
abundance: .
d_gene: .

CDR3nt: TGTGCCAGCTCACCCGGTTCGGAGAGAAACTACGAGCAGTACTTC
CDR3aa: CASSPGSERNYEQYF
v_gene: TRBV18
j_gene: TRBJ2-7
abundance: .
d_gene: .

CDR3nt: TGTGCCAGCGCGTCTTTGCTCGCTAACTATGGCTACACCTTC
CDR3aa: CASASLLANYGYTF
v_gene: TRBV28
j_gene: TRBJ1-2
abundance: .
d_gene: .

CDR3nt: TGTGCCAGCTCACGGACAGGGTCCACCTTCTCCTACGAGCAGTACTTC
CDR3aa: CASSRTGSTFSYEQYF
v_gene: TRBV18
j_gene: TRBJ2-7
abundance: .
d_gene: TRBD1

CDR3nt: TGCGCCAGCAGCCAGGGGCAGGGCTTCGACGAGCAGTACTTC
CDR3aa: CASSQGQGFDEQYF
v_gene: TRBV4-1
j_gene: TRBJ2-7
abundance: .
d_gene: .

CDR3nt: TGTGCCAGCAGCTTGGACAGAAACTATGGCTACACCTTC
CDR3aa: CASSLDRNYGYTF
v_gene: TRBV5-8
j_gene: TRBJ1-2
abundance: .
d_gene: .

CDR3nt: TGTGCCAGCAGCTTGGGGGGCCGGACAGGGACAAGTGAGCAGTTCTTC
CDR3aa: CASSLGGRTGTSEQFF
v_gene: TRBV5-4
j_gene: TRBJ2-1
abundance: .
d_gene: TRBD1

CDR3nt: TGTGCCAGCAGTCCCGGGACAGGGGGCGCACATGGCTACACCTTC
CDR3aa: CASSPGTGGAHGYTF
v_gene: TRBV2
j_gene: TRBJ1-2
abundance: .
d_gene: TRBD1

CDR3nt: TGTGCCATCAGTGAAGCGCTCAGCTCCTACGAGCAGTACTTC
CDR3aa: CAISEALSSYEQYF
v_gene: TRBV10-3
j_gene: TRBJ2-7
abundance: .
d_gene: .

CDR3nt: TGTGCCAGTAGTATAGCCTCAGGGGGCCCCTACAATGAGCAGTTCTTC
CDR3aa: CASSIASGGPYNEQFF
v_gene: TRBV19
j_gene: TRBJ2-1
abundance: .
d_gene: TRBD1

CDR3nt: TGCAGCGTTGAAGATTCGGCGGGGGGGCGCCGCGATACGCAGTATTTT
CDR3aa: CSVEDSAGGRRDTQYF
v_gene: TRBV29-1
j_gene: TRBJ2-3
abundance: .
d_gene: TRBD2

CDR3nt: TGTGCCAGCAGGTGGGGCCTCAATCAGCCCCAGCATTTT
CDR3aa: CASRWGLNQPQHF
v_gene: TRBV2
j_gene: TRBJ1-5
abundance: .
d_gene: .

CDR3nt: TGTGCCAGCAGCCAAGAAGGGGGTCAGTTCTATGGCTACACCTTC
CDR3aa: CASSQEGGQFYGYTF
v_gene: TRBV4-2
j_gene: TRBJ1-2
abundance: .
d_gene: .

CDR3nt: TGTGCCAGCAGTTTTCGGGGGAGGACGGGCACTGAAGCTTTCTTT
CDR3aa: CASSFRGRTGTEAFF
v_gene: TRBV28
j_gene: TRBJ1-1
abundance: .
d_gene: .

CDR3nt: TGTGCCAGCAGCTTAGATCTAGGTAGCTCTAACACCGGGGAGCTGTTTTTT
CDR3aa: CASSLDLGSSNTGELFF
v_gene: TRBV11-2
j_gene: TRBJ2-2
abundance: .
d_gene: .

CDR3nt: TGTGCCAGCAGCAATTTGGGGGGGCCCGGTGAGCAGTTCTTC
CDR3aa: CASSNLGGPGEQFF
v_gene: TRBV7-9
j_gene: TRBJ2-1
abundance: once
d_gene: .

CDR3nt: TGTGCCAGTAGTTCCGCGGCGGGGGGACCCTACGAGCAGTACTTC
CDR3aa: CASSSAAGGPYEQYF
v_gene: TRBV19
j_gene: TRBJ2-7
abundance: .
d_gene: TRBD2

CDR3nt: TGTGCCAGCAGCTTGGATTGGGGGGGCTCGGGAAATGAAGCTTTCTTT
CDR3aa: CASSLDWGGSGNEAFF
v_gene: TRBV5-6
j_gene: TRBJ1-1
abundance: .
d_gene: .

CDR3nt: TGTGCCAGCTCATCCCGAGCGGGGGGAGCCTACGAGCAGTACTTC
CDR3aa: CASSSRAGGAYEQYF
v_gene: TRBV18
j_gene: TRBJ2-7
abundance: once
d_gene: TRBD2